This entry describes one TCR beta chain. These data belong to a study of blood T cell repertoires in COVID-19. In the original workflow: By means of reference gene primer amplification, nucleated cell counts were estimated. Sequenced by immunoSEQ multiplex PCR; TCRdb stores in-frame clones only, minus some. That table gives V, J and clone size, and the DNA gave D and trimming. The table lists approximately 170,000 clones, roughly nine tenths of them singletons. This CDR3 region has 12 residues. With 7 bases removed from V and 2 bases from J, the gap between germline ends came to 7 bases. From germline, CDR1 is MNHNS and CDR2 SASEGT.

This TCR was sampled from a woman aged 70 to 79 with acute or convalescent COVID-19. The chain has TRBV6-1 and TRBJ2-3; a weak D match, TRBD2 (6 bases). The material sequenced was peripheral blood. CDR3 region: CASTGVTDTQYF. Here the CDR3 DNA reads TGTGCCAGCACGGGAGTCACAGATACGCAGTATTTT.